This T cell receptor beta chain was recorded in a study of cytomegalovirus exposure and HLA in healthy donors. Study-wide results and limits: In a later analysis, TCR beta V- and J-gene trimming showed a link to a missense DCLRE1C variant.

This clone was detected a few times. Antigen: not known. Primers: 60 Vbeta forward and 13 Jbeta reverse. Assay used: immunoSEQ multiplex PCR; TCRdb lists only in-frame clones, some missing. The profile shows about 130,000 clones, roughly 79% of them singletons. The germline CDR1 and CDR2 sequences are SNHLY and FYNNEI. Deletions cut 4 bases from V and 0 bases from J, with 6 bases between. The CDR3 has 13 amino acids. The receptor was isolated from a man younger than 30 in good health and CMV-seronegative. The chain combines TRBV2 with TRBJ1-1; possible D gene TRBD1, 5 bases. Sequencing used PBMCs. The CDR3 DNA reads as TGTGCCAGCAGTGCGACAGTGAACACTGAAGCTTTCTTT. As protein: CASSATVNTEAFF.